One sample yielded the 12 T cell receptor beta chains listed below, sequenced in a study of T cells after yellow fever vaccination. MiXCR was run by TCRdb on the 5' RACE reads, yielding one entry per CDR3 protein. The sample carries tens of thousands of distinct CDR3 sequences, about 7% recorded once. Specimen: CD8+ T cells sorted from PBMCs, collected 15 days after the yellow fever booster vaccination. Receptors originate from a man aged 25 to 45 who received the YFV17D yellow fever vaccine.

This clonotype occurred many times. CDR3 protein: CASSIGLAGVAGELFF. CDR3 nucleotide sequence: TGTGCCAGCAGCATAGGACTAGCGGGAGTTGCCGGGGAGCTGTTTTTT. This chain joins TRBV7-2 and TRBJ2-2; 13 bases are a match to TRBD2. In germline, CDR1 is SGHTA, CDR2 FQGNSA. The CDR3 totals 16 residues. V gave up 5 bases and J gave up 6 bases; unmatched junction bases: 6.

The table lists this clonotype with many counts. The V call is TRBV4-3, the J call TRBJ2-1; D possibly matches TRBD1 or TRBD2 (5 bases each). Germline V gives CDR1 LGHNA, CDR2 YSLEER. Trimming pared 0 bases from V and 6 bases from J, leaving 12 bases between. The CDR3 extends over 15 amino acids. The CDR3 DNA follows: TGCGCCAGCAGCCAAGATTTGGGACGAGTCAATGAGCAGTTCTTC. Its protein is CASSQDLGRVNEQFF.

At least ten counts were recorded for this clonotype. The rearrangement uses TRBV25-1 and TRBJ1-3; D may be TRBD1 (5 bases). Trimming removed 3 bases at V and 7 bases at J, with 16 bases between. Germline-derived CDR1 and CDR2 are MGHDK and SYGVNS. This CDR3 region has 15 residues. DNA of the CDR3: TGTGCCAGCAGTGACGGAGTAGGGGACCGGAACACCATATATTTT. This encodes CASSDGVGDRNTIYF.

This clonotype was found many times. V gene TRBV9 combines with J gene TRBJ2-1, with D uncertain. The germline V and J ends were trimmed by 3 bases and 8 bases, with 9 bases remaining between them. Germline V gene lookup returns CDR1 SGDLS and CDR2 YYNGEE. The CDR3 covers 12 residues. CDR3 bases: TGTGCCAGCAGCGGTGCATCGGATGAGCAGTTCTTC. It yields the protein CASSGASDEQFF. Drawing the rest from reference TRBV9 and TRBJ2-1, the complete variable domain is DSGVTQTPKHLITATGQRVTLRCSPRSGDLSVYWYQQSLDQGLQFLIQYYNGEERAKGNILERFSAQQFPDLHSELNLSSLELGDSALYFCASSGASDEQFFGPGTRLTVL.

This clonotype came up many times. The V call is TRBV20-1, the J call TRBJ2-7; 10 bases fit TRBD2. Per germline, CDR1 DFQATT and CDR2 SNEGSKA (reference sequence). The CDR3 sequence is 14 residues long. With 3 bases clipped from V and 2 bases from J, the junction kept 4 bases outside the gene matches. For the CDR3, the DNA is TGCAGTGCTAGCCGGACTAGCGGTCCCTACGAGCAGTACTTC. Protein product: CSASRTSGPYEQYF.

This clonotype was detected ten times or more. CDR3 loop: CASSRLAGGRETQYF. CDR3 DNA sequence: TGTGCCAGCAGCAGACTAGCGGGAGGGAGGGAGACCCAGTACTTC. This chain joins TRBV7-9 and TRBJ2-5, with 14 bases matching TRBD2. Germline V gives CDR1 SEHNR, CDR2 FQNEAQ (reference sequence). This CDR3 has 15 residues. The junction had 4 bases not matched to a gene; V was cut back by 5 bases and J by 5 bases. Full variable domain (rest looked up from reference TRBV7-9 and TRBJ2-5): DTGVSQNPRHKITKRGQNVTFRCDPISEHNRLYWYRQTLGQGPEFLTYFQNEAQLEKSRLLSDRFSAERPKGSFSTLEIQRTEQGDSAMYLCASSRLAGGRETQYFGPGTRLLVL.

This clonotype was recorded many times. This rearrangement joins TRBV6-2 or TRBV6-3 to TRBJ2-3; D unresolved. Trimming took off 8 bases at V and 8 bases at J, with 11 bases between the two ends. Per germline, CDR1 MNHEY and CDR2 SVGEGT. CDR3 length equals 11 residues. CDR3 sequence (DNA): TGTGCCAGCGACGACCAGGCTACGCAGTATTTT. Translation gives CASDDQATQYF.

J is TRBJ1-5 and V is TRBV29-1; perhaps TRBD1 as D (6 bases). Germline V lookup: CDR1 SQVTM, CDR2 ANQGSEA. The CDR3 is made up of 13 amino acids. The germline V and J ends were trimmed by 6 bases and 4 bases, with 13 bases remaining between them. The CDR3 reads CSVGDRGNQPQHF. The CDR3 region has the DNA TGCAGCGTGGGAGATAGGGGGAATCAGCCCCAGCATTTT.

This clonotype was detected ten times or more. The chain couples TRBV19 to TRBJ2-1; D may be TRBD1 (6 bases). V was clipped by 3 bases and J by 5 bases, with 14 bases between them. The CDR3 is made up of 15 amino acids. Germline lookup yields CDR1 LNHDA and CDR2 SQIVND (reference sequence). DNA for the CDR3: TGTGCCAGTAGTATTCGTGGGACATTAGACAATGAGCAGTTCTTC. This codes for CASSIRGTLDNEQFF.

This clonotype has just a few counts. The chain couples TRBV29-1 to TRBJ2-1; TRBD2 is a possible D gene (6 bases). Germline CDR1 reads SQVTM; CDR2 reads ANQGSEA. V dropped 1 base and J dropped 7 bases, with 23 bases sitting between them. CDR3 length: 17 amino acids. CDR3 sequence reads: CSVEAPWRAGVGNEQFF. CDR3 DNA: TGCAGCGTTGAAGCCCCGTGGCGAGCGGGTGTGGGGAATGAGCAGTTCTTC.

This clonotype has a count of ten or more. The chain links TRBV3-1 to TRBJ2-1, with 8 nucleotides matching TRBD2. After removal of 1 base from V and 7 bases from J, the junction contained 6 bases not matched to a gene. The CDR3 runs to 15 residues. The germline CDR1 and CDR2 sequences are LGHDT and YNNKEL (reference sequence). CDR3 sequence (DNA): TGTGCCAGCAGCCAAGCAGCGGGAGAACTTAATGAGCAGTTCTTC. Amino acids: CASSQAAGELNEQFF.

Many counts were recorded for this clonotype. The CDR3 coding sequence is TGTGCCTGGAGTGTATCCGGGAACACCTACGAGCAGTACTTC. Amino acid sequence: CAWSVSGNTYEQYF. The gene calls are TRBV30 and TRBJ2-7; maybe TRBD2 (5 bases). Germline loops: CDR1 GTSNPN, CDR2 SVGIG (reference sequence). Trimming stripped 0 bases from V and 2 bases from J, with 11 bases between. CDR3 size: 14 residues.